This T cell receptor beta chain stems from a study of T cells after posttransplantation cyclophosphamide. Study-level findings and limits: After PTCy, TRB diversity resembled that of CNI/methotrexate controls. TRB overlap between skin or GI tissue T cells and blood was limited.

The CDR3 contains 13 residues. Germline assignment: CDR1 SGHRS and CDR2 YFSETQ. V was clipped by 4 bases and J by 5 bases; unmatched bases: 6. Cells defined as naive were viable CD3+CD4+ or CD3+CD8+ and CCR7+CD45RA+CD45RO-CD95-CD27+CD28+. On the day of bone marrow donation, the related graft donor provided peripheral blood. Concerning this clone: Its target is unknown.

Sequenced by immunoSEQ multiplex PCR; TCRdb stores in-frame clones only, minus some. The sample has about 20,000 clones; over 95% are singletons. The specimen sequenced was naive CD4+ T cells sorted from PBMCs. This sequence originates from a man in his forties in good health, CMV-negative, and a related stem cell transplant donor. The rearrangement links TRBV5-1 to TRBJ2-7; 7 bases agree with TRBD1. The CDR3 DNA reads TGCGCCAGCAGCCCGGGACAGAAGAACGAGCAGTACTTC. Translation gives CASSPGQKNEQYF.